Listed below are T cell receptor beta chains from one sample, sequenced in a study of blood T cell dynamics during melanoma immunotherapy. TCRdb's copy holds only in-frame clones and misses some; the assay was immunoSEQ multiplex PCR. The top ten clones hold approximately 5.6% of a sample with under 15,000 clones, 86% of them seen once. Material: blood, obtained from a patient treated with checkpoint blockade. The source of these receptors is a human donor with melanoma. CDR3s include the opening cysteine and the closing phenylalanine or tryptophan.

v_call	j_call	cdr3_aa
TRBV30	TRBJ1-2	CAWSISGGLTNYGYTF
TRBV7-7	TRBJ1-3	CASSLNVGNTIYF
TRBV28	TRBJ2-7	CASSAQGISSYEQYF
TRBV7-9	TRBJ2-7	CASSNRTYEQYF
TRBV4-3	TRBJ2-3	CASSQDARASTDTQYF
TRBV6-5	TRBJ1-1	CASSSNTEAFF
TRBV9	TRBJ1-2	CASSVVQGWGYTF
TRBV13	TRBJ2-7	CASSRLADVSYEQYF
TRBV27	TRBJ1-6	CASSLLVGGSSYNSPLHF
TRBV7-9	TRBJ2-3	CASSPPGLAGSDTQYF
TRBV18	TRBJ2-2	CASSPQTGGLTGELFF
TRBV7-3	TRBJ2-2	CASRNRAGVEGELFF
TRBV28	TRBJ2-5	CASRLETQYF
TRBV7-9	TRBJ2-7	CASSFQPFRGRTHEQYF
TRBV13	TRBJ2-5	CASSSKRTPRLQETQYF
TRBV7-3	TRBJ2-6	CASSLGPGTPSGANVLTF
TRBV2	TRBJ1-5	CASRQGSDQPQHF
TRBV30	TRBJ2-7	CASTPGSAYEQYF
TRBV19	TRBJ2-5	CASSISGLQETQYF
TRBV10-1	TRBJ2-6	CASSPRGVSSGANVLTF
TRBV7-8	TRBJ2-1	CASSLMDSRNEQFF
TRBV7-2	TRBJ2-4	CASVPRNENIQYF
TRBV12-5	TRBJ2-1	CASGLAANGEQFF
TRBV30	TRBJ1-2	CAGPHESNYGYTF
TRBV27	TRBJ2-6	CASSFRYSLRSGANVLTF
TRBV29-1	TRBJ2-5	CSVERLTRQETQYF
TRBV6-6	TRBJ1-4	CASSYRATNEKLFF
TRBV28	TRBJ2-1	CASNQVKNEQFF
TRBV5-6	TRBJ2-2	CASSLAGGTGELFF
TRBV27	TRBJ2-2	CASSFLQGVRLGELFF
TRBV5-1	TRBJ1-6	CASSLGTFGSPLHF
TRBV2	TRBJ2-1	CASSPGTSGRRQSYNEQFF
TRBV9	TRBJ1-6	CASSPPDGQAPLHF
TRBV6-1	TRBJ2-7	CASGTSGSSGEQYF
TRBV28	TRBJ1-1	CASRRYTEAFF
TRBV6-5	TRBJ2-6	CASSYQGYSGANVLTF
TRBV18	TRBJ1-2	CASSPAKDYGYTF
TRBV28	TRBJ1-6	CASSGRTEHSPLHF
TRBV27	TRBJ2-1	CTSSPPGWGPYNEQFF
TRBV19	TRBJ1-2	CASSTLGTGGYGYTF
TRBV27	TRBJ2-3	CASSLSTSGRGTDTQYF
TRBV7-9	TRBJ1-3	CASSFVDRGNTIYF
TRBV20-1	TRBJ1-4	CSPQAGEKLFF
TRBV6-1	TRBJ2-2	CASSASPDRDELNTGELFF
TRBV19	TRBJ2-3	CASSKPLGEDTQYF
TRBV9	TRBJ2-7	CASSPWDGTYEQYF
TRBV4-3	TRBJ2-1	CASSQDPQAREQFF
TRBV5-1	TRBJ2-7	CASSLPERAYEQYF
TRBV18	TRBJ1-5	CASSPDRMSYQPQHF
TRBV2	TRBJ1-1	CASSATHLSAFF
TRBV30	TRBJ2-7	CAWSVRAGSYEQYF
TRBV12-5	TRBJ2-3	CASGLVTLQGAGGSTDTQYF
TRBV27	TRBJ2-5	CASSILGDKQYF
TRBV27	TRBJ2-5	CASSWDRTSGRTQYF